The 30 T cell receptor beta chains below come from one sample, sequenced in a study of blood T cell repertoires in COVID-19. The assay was immunoSEQ multiplex PCR, and TCRdb's table has in-frame clones only and misses some. The sample holds under 400,000 clones; about 87% are singletons and the top ten take 1.5% to 2%. The sequencing input was peripheral blood. These receptors were obtained from a young woman with COVID-19, enrolled during active disease.

Concerning this clone: Other DNA sequences of this sample code for an identical CDR3. The rearrangement links TRBV4-1 to TRBJ1-6; no definite D call. The length of the CDR3 is 13 residues. Trimming took off 0 bases at V and 9 bases at J, with 6 bases between the two ends. Germline V lookup: CDR1 MGHRA, CDR2 YSYEKL. The CDR3 DNA reads TGCGCCAGCAGCCAAGATCGGGGTTCACCCCTCCACTTT. It specifies CASSQDRGSPLHF.

The CDR3 spells CASRTSMEGWSKNTEAFF. In DNA form, the CDR3 reads TGTGCCAGCAGAACATCCATGGAAGGATGGAGTAAGAACACTGAAGCTTTCTTT. The gene calls are TRBV11-2 and TRBJ1-1, with D uncertain. The CDR3 loop spans 18 amino acids. V dropped 6 bases and J dropped 1 base, with 24 bases sitting between them. Germline lookup yields CDR1 SGHAT and CDR2 FQNNGV.

The chain carries TRBV5-4 and TRBJ2-3; 7 bases are shared with TRBD2. CDR3 length: 15 amino acids. Germline CDR1 SGHNT, CDR2 YYREEE (reference sequence). V was pared by 3 bases and J by 0 bases, with 4 bases of the junction left unmatched. For the CDR3, the DNA is TGTGCCAGCAGCTCGGGGGGACTCAGCACAGATACGCAGTATTTT. Encoded protein: CASSSGGLSTDTQYF.

CDR3 DNA: TGTGCCAGCAGCTTAGTCCCAGCTAATGAAAAACTGTTTTTT. As protein: CASSLVPANEKLFF. The chain carries TRBV11-3 and TRBJ1-4; no definite D call. Germline V lookup: CDR1 SGHNT, CDR2 YENEEA. The CDR3 has 14 residues. V lost 1 base and J 3 bases, leaving 6 bases between the germline ends.

This clone was counted only a few times. V and J are TRBV7-8 and TRBJ2-1; no definite D call. The CDR3 runs 14 residues. Deletions cut 5 bases from V and 5 bases from J, with 13 bases between. In germline, CDR1 is SGHVS, CDR2 FQNEAQ. CDR3 residues: CASSPPRVNNEQFF. The CDR3 coding sequence is TGTGCCAGCAGCCCCCCCCGGGTTAACAATGAGCAGTTCTTC. Full variable domain (rest looked up from reference TRBV7-8 and TRBJ2-1): GAGVSQSPRYKVAKRGQDVALRCDPISGHVSLFWYQQALGQGPEFLTYFQNEAQLDKSGLPSDRFFAERPEGSVSTLKIQRTQQEDSAVYLCASSPPRVNNEQFFGPGTRLTVL.

The chain recombines TRBV6-6 with TRBJ2-2, with TRBD2 as a possible D gene (5 bases). Germline loops: CDR1 MNHNY, CDR2 SVGAGI (reference sequence). The CDR3 totals 16 residues. V lost 0 bases to trimming and J lost 7 bases, with 15 bases between them. CDR3 DNA sequence: TGTGCCAGCAGTTACTCCGCGGGCCGAGGCGGCGGGGAGCTGTTTTTT. Protein product: CASSYSAGRGGGELFF.

This chain joins TRBV6-5 and TRBJ1-1, with 7 nucleotides matching TRBD1. Trimming cost V 8 bases and J 5 bases; bases outside gene matches: 8. CDR1 and CDR2 from the germline V gene are MNHEY and SVGAGI. The CDR3 runs to 13 residues. CDR3 bases: TGTGCCAGCGGACCGAGGGGGCTGACTGAAGCTTTCTTT. Protein sequence: CASGPRGLTEAFF.

This clone was seen once. The V and J genes are TRBV19 and TRBJ1-5; a possible D gene is TRBD1 (5 bases). The CDR3 covers 15 residues. The germline V gene has CDR1 LNHDA and CDR2 SQIVND (reference sequence). Trimming stripped 7 bases from V and 5 bases from J, with 18 bases between. The DNA for the CDR3 is TGTGCCAGTAAGGTGGGGGGTTTATCCGATCAGCCCCAGCATTTT. Translating gives CASKVGGLSDQPQHF.

This clone is a singleton in its sample. The J gene is TRBJ1-1, the V gene TRBV28; D uncertain. This CDR3 is 12 amino acids long. V was clipped by 3 bases and J by 10 bases, with 12 bases between them. Germline V gene lookup returns CDR1 MDHEN and CDR2 SYDVKM. The CDR3 DNA follows: TGTGCCAGCAGTTTGCAGGATACCGGAGCTTTCTTT. Its protein product is CASSLQDTGAFF.

This chain links TRBV28 with TRBJ2-2, with 10 bases fitting TRBD2. J lost 6 bases, V lost 5 bases, and 3 bases had no gene match. CDR1 MDHEN and CDR2 SYDVKM come from the germline V gene. The CDR3 spans 14 residues. The DNA for the CDR3 is TGTGCCAGCAGTACTAGCGGGGCGGCCGGGGAGCTGTTTTTT. Residues: CASSTSGAAGELFF.

The V and J genes are TRBV4-1 and TRBJ1-2; D call uncertain. Germline-derived CDR1 and CDR2 are MGHRA and YSYEKL. V was clipped by 3 bases and J by 7 bases, with 6 bases between them. CDR3 length equals 11 residues. CDR3 sequence (DNA): TGCGCCAGCAGCCAGTACGGTGGCTACACCTTC. Encoded protein: CASSQYGGYTF.

This sequence joins TRBV5-4 and TRBJ2-5; tentatively, D is TRBD1 (5 bases). Germline V gene data show CDR1 as SGHNT and CDR2 as YYREEE (reference sequence). V lost 4 bases and J 5 bases, leaving 15 bases between the germline ends. This CDR3 contains 14 residues. The CDR3, as DNA: TGTGCCAGCAGCGTACGGGCAGGGTTGGAGACCCAGTACTTC. This codes for CASSVRAGLETQYF.

CDR3 nucleotides: TGTGCCAGCAGCCCGTGGAGGGACAGGGCCACAACTGGCTATGGCTACACCTTC. Its protein is CASSPWRDRATTGYGYTF. This chain uses TRBV3-1 (or the pseudogene TRBV3-2) with TRBJ1-2, with 9 bases lining up with TRBD1. The junction had 16 bases not matched to a gene; V was cut back by 4 bases and J by 4 bases. Looked up from germline, CDR1 is LGHDT and CDR2 is YNNKEL (reference sequence). The CDR3 length is 18 residues.

The CDR3 coding sequence is TGTGCCAGCAGCGCCACAGGGGAAAGCTCCTACGAGCAGTACGTC. Translated, it gives CASSATGESSYEQYV. The rearrangement links TRBV12-1 to TRBJ2-7; TRBD1, as called in the table, went unchecked against the DNA. TRBV12-1 is tagged as a pseudogene. The CDR3 contains 15 residues.

The gene calls are TRBV19 and TRBJ1-5; TRBD1 aligns across 7 bases. This CDR3 region has 15 residues. Trimming at V came to 1 base and at J to 4 bases, leaving 4 bases not matched to a gene. The germline V gene has CDR1 LNHDA and CDR2 SQIVND (reference sequence). The CDR3 reads CASSIGGQTNQPQHF. The DNA of the CDR3 is TGTGCCAGTAGTATAGGGGGACAGACAAATCAGCCCCAGCATTTT.

The J gene is TRBJ1-6, the V gene TRBV7-6; possibly TRBD1 for D (5 bases). The CDR3 contains 15 residues. CDR1 and CDR2 from the germline V gene are SGHVS and FNYEAQ. The V gene lost 1 base and the J gene lost 5 bases, with 9 bases spanning the gap. Written as DNA, the CDR3 is TGTGCCAGCAGCTTAGGCTCCAGGGATAATTCACCCCTCCACTTT. Its translation: CASSLGSRDNSPLHF.

The chain recombines TRBV5-1 with TRBJ2-5; 8 positions match TRBD2. The V gene's germline CDR1 is SGHRS and CDR2 YFSETQ. Trimming took 2 bases from V and 2 from J; bases not matched to a gene: 5. There are 15 residues in the CDR3. The CDR3 coding sequence is TGCGCCAGCAGCTTAAGCGGGGGCTATCAAGAGACCCAGTACTTC. Encoded protein: CASSLSGGYQETQYF.

The chain links TRBV27 to TRBJ1-5; D is possibly TRBD1 (5 bases). The CDR3 is 17 amino acids. V lost 8 bases, J lost 0 bases, and 20 bases lay in between. Germline V CDR1 and CDR2: MNHEY, SMNVEV (reference sequence). CDR3 nucleotide sequence: TGTGCCAGCTATAGACCGTGCGGGGCCTATAGCAATCAGCCCCAGCATTTT. Protein: CASYRPCGAYSNQPQHF.

This chain joins TRBV11-3 and TRBJ2-7; 7 nucleotides align to TRBD1. J lost 3 bases, V lost 5 bases, and 7 bases had no gene match. Germline values: CDR1 SGHNT, CDR2 YENEEA. The CDR3 has 14 residues. CDR3 in amino acids: CASSPSGQLYEQYF. CDR3 nucleotide sequence: TGTGCCAGCAGCCCCTCGGGACAGCTCTACGAGCAGTACTTC.

This clone appeared once. This chain joins TRBV3-1 (or the pseudogene TRBV3-2) and TRBJ1-6, with D possibly matching TRBD1 (5 bases). CDR3 size: 15 residues. The germline V gene encodes CDR1 LGHDT and CDR2 YNNKEL (reference sequence). V was trimmed by 6 bases and J by 9 bases, leaving 18 bases between them. CDR3 amino acids: CASSGPGLGISPLHF. Written as DNA, the CDR3 is TGTGCCAGCAGTGGCCCGGGACTGGGGATTTCACCCCTCCACTTT.

The rearrangement joins TRBV6-5 to TRBJ2-2; D is possibly TRBD2 (5 bases). V was cut by 5 bases and J by 1 base, with 8 bases left in between. CDR1 MNHEY and CDR2 SVGAGI come from the germline V gene. CDR3 length equals 14 residues. The CDR3 loop reads CASSSRGNTGELFF. CDR3 DNA sequence: TGTGCCAGCAGTAGCCGGGGGAACACCGGGGAGCTGTTTTTT.

This rearrangement joins TRBV15 to TRBJ1-6, with D uncertain. The CDR3 consists of 13 residues. The V and J ends lost 1 base and 14 bases respectively, with 12 bases between them. Germline V CDR1 and CDR2: LNHNV, YYDKDF (reference sequence). DNA for the CDR3: TGTGCCACCAGCAGAGTCCCGAGCATAACCCTCCACTTT. As protein: CATSRVPSITLHF.

The chain links TRBV11-2 to TRBJ2-5, with TRBD2 identical over 9 bases. This CDR3 has 17 residues. Per germline, CDR1 SGHAT and CDR2 FQNNGV. V lost 5 bases, J lost 2 bases, and 12 bases stayed unmatched. The CDR3 DNA sequence: TGTGCCAGCAGCCCCAGTCGGGTGCGGGGGGGACAAGAGACCCAGTACTTC. Protein sequence: CASSPSRVRGGQETQYF.

The CDR3 loop reads CASSYLGADYGYTF. The CDR3, as DNA: TGTGCCAGCAGTTACCTGGGGGCGGACTATGGCTACACCTTC. V and J are TRBV6-6 and TRBJ1-2, with a tentative D call TRBD1 (6 bases). The germline gives CDR1 MNHNY, CDR2 SVGAGI (reference sequence). V lost 2 bases to trimming and J lost 3 bases, with 10 bases between them. CDR3 length: 14 amino acids.

The chain links TRBV9 to TRBJ2-5; 10 bases align to TRBD1. The J segment lost 5 bases and the V segment lost 3 bases, leaving 4 bases of the junction unmatched. This CDR3 region has 14 residues. CDR1 is SGDLS and CDR2 is YYNGEE in the germline V gene. The CDR3 DNA is TGTGCCAGCAGCGGACAGGGGGCGCGGGAGACCCAGTACTTC. It yields the protein CASSGQGARETQYF.

The genes are TRBV2 and TRBJ1-2; TRBD1 agrees at 7 bases. From germline, CDR1 is SNHLY and CDR2 FYNNEI. The V and J ends lost 6 bases and 8 bases, in that order; junction bases with no gene match: 9. This CDR3 is built from 13 residues. The CDR3 spells CASSPRQGGGYTF. CDR3 coding DNA: TGTGCCAGCAGCCCTAGACAGGGAGGAGGCTACACCTTC.

The V call is TRBV14, the J call TRBJ2-1, with TRBD2 matching over 11 bases. The V gene end was trimmed by 2 bases and the J gene end by 4 bases; junction bases not matched to a gene: 4. The CDR3 runs 16 residues. Germline CDR1 is SGHDN and CDR2 is FVKESK. The CDR3, as DNA: TGTGCCAGCAGCCAAAAACTAGCGGGGGCTTACAATGAGCAGTTCTTC. Translated: CASSQKLAGAYNEQFF.

This clone was seen a few times. The V call is TRBV2, the J call TRBJ2-7; 10 bases line up with TRBD1. The length of the CDR3 is 13 residues. The J segment lost 3 bases and the V segment lost 5 bases, leaving 1 base of the junction unmatched. Germline CDR1 reads SNHLY; CDR2 reads FYNNEI. The CDR3 DNA sequence: TGTGCCAGCAGTAGGGACAGGGGCTACGAGCAGTACTTC. This sequence encodes CASSRDRGYEQYF.

The chain joins TRBV28 to TRBJ1-4; D is perhaps TRBD1 (5 bases). This CDR3 contains 15 residues. Germline V gene data show CDR1 as MDHEN and CDR2 as SYDVKM. Trimming took off 6 bases at V and 0 bases at J, with 11 bases between the two ends. This chain's CDR3 is CASSRRQPTNEKLFF. CDR3 in DNA: TGTGCCAGCAGCCGCCGACAGCCAACTAATGAAAAACTGTTTTTT. Drawing the rest from reference TRBV28 and TRBJ1-4, the complete variable domain is DVKVTQSSRYLVKRTGEKVFLECVQDMDHENMFWYRQDPGLGLRLIYFSYDVKMKEKGDIPEGYSVSREKKERFSLILESASTNQTSMYLCASSRRQPTNEKLFFGSGTQLSVL.

The chain is built from TRBV6-2 or TRBV6-3 and TRBJ2-5; 9 positions match TRBD2. The junction had 3 bases not matched to a gene; V was cut back by 2 bases and J by 2 bases. The CDR3 length is 15 residues. Per germline, CDR1 MNHEY and CDR2 SVGEGT. This CDR3 reads CASSYSGGRQETQYF. Written as DNA, the CDR3 is TGTGCCAGCAGTTACAGCGGGGGGAGGCAAGAGACCCAGTACTTC.